This entry lists 20 T cell receptor beta chains sequenced from one sample in a study of blood T cell repertoires in COVID-19. Produced via immunoSEQ multiplex PCR; TCRdb's table is partial and in-frame only. Of about 150,000 clones in the sample, over 70% were seen once. The sequencing input was PBMCs or T cells enriched from blood (not recorded which). Receptor source: a man aged 70 or older who had been exposed to COVID-19.

V is TRBV6-5 and J is TRBJ1-2, with TRBD1 matching 7 bases. The CDR3 runs to 13 residues. V shed 6 bases and J 2 bases; nucleotides not matched to a gene: 3. Germline assignment: CDR1 MNHEY and CDR2 SVGAGI. The CDR3 region has the DNA TGTGCCAGCAGCCGGACAGGAAACTATGGCTACACCTTC. Its protein product is CASSRTGNYGYTF.

The CDR3: CASRAQGFSEAFF. The CDR3 DNA reads as TGTGCCAGCAGAGCCCAGGGTTTTTCTGAAGCTTTCTTT. The chain couples TRBV28 to TRBJ1-1; a possible D gene is TRBD1 (5 bases). CDR1 and CDR2 (germline): MDHEN, SYDVKM. The length of the CDR3 is 13 residues. V was shortened by 6 bases and J by 6 bases, with 14 bases between the two germline ends.

V is TRBV9 and J is TRBJ2-1; TRBD1 agrees at 10 bases. The CDR3 is made up of 15 amino acids. From germline, CDR1 is SGDLS and CDR2 YYNGEE. J gave up 3 bases and V 0 bases, and 0 bases lay outside the gene matches. The CDR3 here is CASSVGTGGYNEQFF. The CDR3, as DNA: TGTGCCAGCAGCGTAGGGACAGGGGGCTACAATGAGCAGTTCTTC.

This clone was observed a single time. The gene calls are TRBV2 and TRBJ2-5; a weak D match, TRBD1 (6 bases). CDR3 length equals 13 residues. V lost 5 bases to trimming and J lost 4 bases, with 11 bases between them. Germline V lookup: CDR1 SNHLY, CDR2 FYNNEI. The CDR3: CASSTGTSETQYF. CDR3 nucleotide sequence: TGTGCCAGCAGTACAGGGACGTCAGAGACCCAGTACTTC.

The chain couples TRBV27 to TRBJ2-5, with 9 bases that match TRBD2. The CDR3 contains 15 residues. The V segment lost 2 bases and the J segment 5 bases; nucleotides outside the gene matches: 6. CDR1 and CDR2 (germline): MNHEY, SMNVEV (reference sequence). The CDR3 DNA reads TGTGCCAGCAGTTTAAACCTAGCGGGATGGGAGACCCAGTACTTC. This sequence encodes CASSLNLAGWETQYF.

This rearrangement joins TRBV19 to TRBJ2-3; perhaps TRBD2 as D (5 bases). Germline-derived CDR1 and CDR2 are LNHDA and SQIVND (reference sequence). The CDR3 extends over 15 amino acids. Trimming took off 1 base at V and 0 bases at J, with 8 bases between the two ends. The CDR3 loop reads CASSIGPGSTDTQYF. CDR3 in DNA: TGTGCCAGTAGTATAGGGCCGGGGAGCACAGATACGCAGTATTTT.

This chain connects TRBV20-1 to TRBJ1-1; 9 bases align to TRBD1. CDR1 and CDR2 (germline): DFQATT, SNEGSKA (reference sequence). The CDR3 is made up of 14 amino acids. Trimming cost V 5 bases and J 2 bases; bases outside gene matches: 6. CDR3 DNA sequence: TGCAGTGCTGGTGGGGACAGGGCAAACACTGAAGCTTTCTTT. This encodes CSAGGDRANTEAFF.

In its sample, this clone was seen a few times. This sequence joins TRBV9 and TRBJ2-3; TRBD2 matches at 12 bases. The germline gives CDR1 SGDLS, CDR2 YYNGEE. The V and J ends lost 4 bases and 6 bases, in that order; junction bases with no gene match: 9. The CDR3 is 16 amino acids. In nucleotides, the CDR3 is TGTGCCAGCAGCCCAACTAGCGGGAGGAAAAGCGATACGCAGTATTTT. This encodes CASSPTSGRKSDTQYF.

This sequence joins TRBV5-1 and TRBJ2-5; D is unclear. V shed 4 bases and J shed 0 bases, with 4 bases lying between them. The CDR3 contains 12 residues. Germline CDR1 is SGHRS and CDR2 is YFSETQ. DNA for the CDR3: TGCGCCAGCAGCCTAGACCAAGAGACCCAGTACTTC. Protein product: CASSLDQETQYF.

The genes are TRBV7-2 and TRBJ2-7, with TRBD1 matching 7 bases. Germline V gene lookup returns CDR1 SGHTA and CDR2 FQGNSA. V was clipped by 5 bases and J by 6 bases; unmatched bases: 7. The CDR3 sequence is 13 residues long. CDR3 protein: CASSPKGAGEQYF. The CDR3 nucleotides read TGTGCCAGCAGCCCTAAGGGGGCCGGCGAGCAGTACTTC.

The chain couples TRBV11-2 to TRBJ2-7, with 8 bases identical to TRBD2. V lost 6 bases and J lost 0; bases outside the gene matches: 7. Germline V CDR1 and CDR2: SGHAT, FQNNGV. This CDR3 region has 15 residues. The chain's CDR3 is CASSPTSAYSYEQYF. The CDR3 DNA is TGTGCCAGCAGTCCGACTAGCGCCTACTCCTACGAGCAGTACTTC.

The chain joins TRBV19 to TRBJ1-5, with 8 bases identical to TRBD1. This CDR3 contains 14 residues. Per germline, CDR1 LNHDA and CDR2 SQIVND (reference sequence). Trimming removed 5 bases from V and 7 bases from J; junction bases left unmatched: 7. The CDR3 sequence is CASSLDRAGQPQHF. The CDR3 DNA is TGTGCCAGTAGTCTGGACAGGGCCGGCCAGCCCCAGCATTTT. The full variable domain, with the rest looked up from reference TRBV19 and TRBJ1-5, is DGGITQSPKYLFRKEGQNVTLSCEQNLNHDAMYWYRQDPGQGLRLIYYSQIVNDFQKGDIAEGYSVSREKKESFPLTVTSAQKNPTAFYLCASSLDRAGQPQHFGDGTRLSIL.

This clone was recorded many times. V usage is TRBV5-6 and J usage is TRBJ2-3, with 7 positions matching TRBD1. Germline loops: CDR1 SGHDT, CDR2 YYEEEE. V dropped 3 bases and J dropped 5; count of bases not matched to a gene: 6. CDR3 length equals 14 residues. As DNA, the CDR3 is TGTGCCAGCAGCTGGGGGACAGAGGGAGATACGCAGTATTTT. This encodes CASSWGTEGDTQYF.

This clone has just one count. CDR3 DNA sequence: TGTGCCAGTAGTATAGATCGGGGGACAGGCGGCTACACCTTC. It is translated as CASSIDRGTGGYTF. V gene TRBV19 combines with J gene TRBJ1-2; 8 bases fit TRBD1. CDR1 LNHDA and CDR2 SQIVND come from the germline V gene (reference sequence). The V gene end was trimmed by 0 bases and the J gene end by 8 bases; junction bases not matched to a gene: 5. CDR3 size: 14 residues. Full variable domain (remainder filled in from reference TRBV19 and TRBJ1-2): DGGITQSPKYLFRKEGQNVTLSCEQNLNHDAMYWYRQDPGQGLRLIYYSQIVNDFQKGDIAEGYSVSREKKESFPLTVTSAQKNPTAFYLCASSIDRGTGGYTFGSGTRLTVV.

The sample holds a few counts of this clone. The chain is built from TRBV6-2 or TRBV6-3 and TRBJ1-1; possibly TRBD1 for D (6 bases). The germline CDR1 and CDR2 sequences are MNHEY and SVGEGT. Trimming removed 5 bases from V and 11 bases from J, with 12 bases in between. This CDR3 is built from 11 residues. The CDR3 DNA is TGTGCCAGCAGTCGACAGGATCTCGCTTTCTTT. Translated: CASSRQDLAFF.

The V and J genes are TRBV5-6 and TRBJ2-5; 7 nucleotides line up with TRBD1. Germline V gene data show CDR1 as SGHDT and CDR2 as YYEEEE. J gave up 0 bases and V 2 bases, and 7 bases lay outside the gene matches. The length of the CDR3 is 16 residues. CDR3 residues: CASSLDRDPYQETQYF. The CDR3 DNA sequence: TGTGCCAGCAGCTTAGACAGGGATCCGTACCAAGAGACCCAGTACTTC.

This clone was recorded only once. The chain has TRBV19 and TRBJ2-2; D perhaps matches TRBD1 (5 bases). The V gene lost 11 bases and the J gene lost 6 bases, with 19 bases spanning the gap. CDR1 LNHDA and CDR2 SQIVND come from the germline V gene (reference sequence). CDR3 length: 14 amino acids. The CDR3 DNA is TGTGCCTCCACAGGTTACGATTTTTCCGGGGAGCTGTTTTTT. Amino acids: CASTGYDFSGELFF.

A single count supports this clone. V gene TRBV2 combines with J gene TRBJ2-7; D unresolved. Trimming took 4 bases from V and 2 from J, leaving 3 bases between them. Germline V gives CDR1 SNHLY, CDR2 FYNNEI. The CDR3 is 11 amino acids. CDR3 DNA sequence: TGTGCCAGCAGTGTCGCCTACGAGCAGTACTTC. This gives the protein CASSVAYEQYF.

The chain recombines TRBV7-8 with TRBJ2-7; possible D gene TRBD1, 5 bases. This CDR3 has 13 amino acids. Germline V gene data show CDR1 as SGHVS and CDR2 as FQNEAQ. V was trimmed by 8 bases and J by 0 bases, leaving 11 bases between them. The CDR3 is CASGPGNSYEQYF. CDR3 sequence (DNA): TGTGCCAGCGGTCCAGGGAACTCCTACGAGCAGTACTTC. The full variable domain, in which reference TRBV7-8 and TRBJ2-7 provide the parts outside the CDR3, is GAGVSQSPRYKVAKRGQDVALRCDPISGHVSLFWYQQALGQGPEFLTYFQNEAQLDKSGLPSDRFFAERPEGSVSTLKIQRTQQEDSAVYLCASGPGNSYEQYFGPGTRLTVT.

This chain uses TRBV28 with TRBJ2-5; 8 bases align to TRBD1. The V and J ends lost 6 bases and 4 bases, in that order; junction bases with no gene match: 7. Per the germline V gene, CDR1 is MDHEN and CDR2 is SYDVKM. The length of the CDR3 is 14 residues. The CDR3 spells CASSPGQGPETQYF. DNA of the CDR3: TGTGCCAGCAGCCCCGGACAGGGCCCAGAGACCCAGTACTTC.